This TCR beta chain was observed in a study of PD-L1 blockade in urothelial cancer. Across the study: Peripheral blood specimens exhibited a median yield of about 150,000 T cells.

Germline lookup yields CDR1 MGHRA and CDR2 YSYEKL. V dropped 4 bases and J dropped 4; count of bases not matched to a gene: 5. CDR3 length: 15 amino acids. Sequencing used immunoSEQ multiplex PCR; TCRdb keeps in-frame clones, though not all of them. This table has tens of thousands of clones, around 90% appearing once. This sequence was found in a man aged 45-65 years with urothelial cancer. The sample consisted of PBMCs, taken around atezolizumab (anti-PD-L1) treatment. The chain couples TRBV4-1 to TRBJ1-3; 9 bases line up with TRBD1. Here the CDR3 DNA reads TGCGCCAGCAGCCTCGGGACAGGGATAGGAAACACCATATATTTT. Translated: CASSLGTGIGNTIYF.